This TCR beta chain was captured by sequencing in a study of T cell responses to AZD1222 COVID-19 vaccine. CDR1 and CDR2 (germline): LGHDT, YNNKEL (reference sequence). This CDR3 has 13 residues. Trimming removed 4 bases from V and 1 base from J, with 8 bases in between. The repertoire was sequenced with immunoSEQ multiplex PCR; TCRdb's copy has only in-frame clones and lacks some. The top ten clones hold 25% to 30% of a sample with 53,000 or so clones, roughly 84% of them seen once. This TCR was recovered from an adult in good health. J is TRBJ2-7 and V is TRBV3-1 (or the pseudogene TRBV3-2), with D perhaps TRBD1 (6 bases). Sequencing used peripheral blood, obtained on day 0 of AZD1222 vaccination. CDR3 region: CASSPTGSYEQYF. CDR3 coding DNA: TGTGCCAGCAGCCCTACAGGGTCCTACGAGCAGTACTTC.